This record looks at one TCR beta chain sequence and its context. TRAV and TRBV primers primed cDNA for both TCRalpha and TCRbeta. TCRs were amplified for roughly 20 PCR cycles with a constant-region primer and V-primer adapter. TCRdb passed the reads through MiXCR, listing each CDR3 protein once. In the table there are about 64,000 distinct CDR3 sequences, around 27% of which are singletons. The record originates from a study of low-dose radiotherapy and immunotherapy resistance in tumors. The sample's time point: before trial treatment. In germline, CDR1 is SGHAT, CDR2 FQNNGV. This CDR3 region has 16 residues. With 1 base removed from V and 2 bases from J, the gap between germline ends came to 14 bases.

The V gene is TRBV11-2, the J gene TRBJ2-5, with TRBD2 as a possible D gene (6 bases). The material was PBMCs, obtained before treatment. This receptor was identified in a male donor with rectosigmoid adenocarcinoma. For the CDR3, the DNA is TGTGCCAGCAGCTTAGCTGCCGGGGGACGGCAAGAGACCCAGTACTTC. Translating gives CASSLAAGGRQETQYF.